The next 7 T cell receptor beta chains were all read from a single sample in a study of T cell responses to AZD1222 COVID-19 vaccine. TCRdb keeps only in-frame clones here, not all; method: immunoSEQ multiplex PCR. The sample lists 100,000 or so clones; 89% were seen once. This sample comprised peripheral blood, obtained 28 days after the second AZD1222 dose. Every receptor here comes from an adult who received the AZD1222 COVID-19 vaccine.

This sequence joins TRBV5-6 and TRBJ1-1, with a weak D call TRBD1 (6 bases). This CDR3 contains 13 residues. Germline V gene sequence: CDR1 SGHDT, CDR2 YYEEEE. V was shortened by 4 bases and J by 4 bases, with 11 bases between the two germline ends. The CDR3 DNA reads TGTGCCAGCAGCCAAACAGGGCCCACTGAAGCTTTCTTT. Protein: CASSQTGPTEAFF. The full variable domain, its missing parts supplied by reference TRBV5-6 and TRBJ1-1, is DAGVTQSPTHLIKTRGQQVTLRCSPKSGHDTVSWYQQALGQGPQFIFQYYEEEERQRGNFPDRFSGHQFPNYSSELNVNALLLGDSALYLCASSQTGPTEAFFGQGTRLTVV.

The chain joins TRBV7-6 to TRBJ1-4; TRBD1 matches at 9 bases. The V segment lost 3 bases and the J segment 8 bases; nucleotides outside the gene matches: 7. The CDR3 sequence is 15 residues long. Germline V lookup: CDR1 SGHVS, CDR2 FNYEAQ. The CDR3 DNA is TGTGCCAGCAGCTTGGTGGACAGGGGTGTCGAAAAACTGTTTTTT. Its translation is CASSLVDRGVEKLFF.

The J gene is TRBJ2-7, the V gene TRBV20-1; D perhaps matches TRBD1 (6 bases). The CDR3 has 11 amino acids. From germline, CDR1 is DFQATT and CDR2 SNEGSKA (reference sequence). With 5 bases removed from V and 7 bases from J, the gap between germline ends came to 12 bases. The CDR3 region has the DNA TGCAGTGCTGGGGGCGTTCGGGAGCAGTACTTC. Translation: CSAGGVREQYF.

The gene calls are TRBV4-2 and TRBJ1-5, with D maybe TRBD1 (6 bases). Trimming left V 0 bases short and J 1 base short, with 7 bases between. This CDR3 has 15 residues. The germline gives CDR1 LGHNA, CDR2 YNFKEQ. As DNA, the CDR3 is TGTGCCAGCAGCCAAGAGCAGGGGAGCAATCAGCCCCAGCATTTT. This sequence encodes CASSQEQGSNQPQHF.

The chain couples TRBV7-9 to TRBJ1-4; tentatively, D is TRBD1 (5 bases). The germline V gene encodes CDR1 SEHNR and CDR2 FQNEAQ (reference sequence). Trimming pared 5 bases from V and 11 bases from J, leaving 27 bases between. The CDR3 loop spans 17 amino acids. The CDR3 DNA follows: TGTGCCAGCAGCCCACTCCCCCTTACAGGATTTAATTGGAAACTGTTTTTT. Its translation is CASSPLPLTGFNWKLFF. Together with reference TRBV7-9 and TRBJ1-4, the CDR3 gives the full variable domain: DTGVSQNPRHKITKRGQNVTFRCDPISEHNRLYWYRQTLGQGPEFLTYFQNEAQLEKSRLLSDRFSAERPKGSFSTLEIQRTEQGDSAMYLCASSPLPLTGFNWKLFFGSGTQLSVL.

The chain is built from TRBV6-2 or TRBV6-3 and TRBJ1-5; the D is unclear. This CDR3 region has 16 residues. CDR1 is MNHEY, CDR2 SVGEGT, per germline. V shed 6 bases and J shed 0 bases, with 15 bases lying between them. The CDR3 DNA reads TGTGCCAGCAGCCTTGTCCGAGGATATAGCAATCAGCCCCAGCATTTT. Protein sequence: CASSLVRGYSNQPQHF.

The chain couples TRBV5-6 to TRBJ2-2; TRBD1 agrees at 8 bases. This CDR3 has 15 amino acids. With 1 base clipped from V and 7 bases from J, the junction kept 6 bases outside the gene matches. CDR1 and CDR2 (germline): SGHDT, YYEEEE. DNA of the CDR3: TGTGCCAGCAGCTTGCCAGGGGGCGTCGTCGGGGAGCTGTTTTTT. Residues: CASSLPGGVVGELFF.